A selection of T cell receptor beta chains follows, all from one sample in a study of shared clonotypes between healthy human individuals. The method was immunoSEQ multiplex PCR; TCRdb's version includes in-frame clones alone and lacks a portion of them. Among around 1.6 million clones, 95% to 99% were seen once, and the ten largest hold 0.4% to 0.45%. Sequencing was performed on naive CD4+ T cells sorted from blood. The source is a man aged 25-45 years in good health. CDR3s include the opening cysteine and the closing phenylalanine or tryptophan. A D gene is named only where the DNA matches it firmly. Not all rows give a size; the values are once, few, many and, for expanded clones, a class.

CDR3 DNA: TGCAGGGGCTATGGCTACACCTTC
CDR3 protein: CRGYGYTF
J gene: TRBJ1-2
V gene: TRBV20-1
clone size: .
D gene: .

CDR3 DNA: TGTGCCAGCAGCCGGGGGGATGCGGAGACCCAGTACTTC
CDR3 protein: CASSRGDAETQYF
J gene: TRBJ2-5
V gene: TRBV5-4
clone size: once
D gene: TRBD2

CDR3 DNA: TGCGCCAGCAGTCACCCACATAGGCGGGAGACCCAGTACTTC
CDR3 protein: CASSHPHRRETQYF
J gene: TRBJ2-5
V gene: TRBV4-1
clone size: .
D gene: .

CDR3 DNA: TGTGCCAGCAGCTTAGTACCCCGACCCGCGAACACCGGGGAGCTGTTTTTT
CDR3 protein: CASSLVPRPANTGELFF
J gene: TRBJ2-2
V gene: TRBV11-2
clone size: .
D gene: .

CDR3 DNA: TGCAGCGGGATCCGGGACAGGACAATGGCTGAAGCTTTCTTT
CDR3 protein: CSGIRDRTMAEAFF
J gene: TRBJ1-1
V gene: TRBV29-1
clone size: .
D gene: TRBD1

CDR3 DNA: TGTGCCAGCTCACCACCGGGACTAGCGGGGAACTCCTACGAGCAGTACTTC
CDR3 protein: CASSPPGLAGNSYEQYF
J gene: TRBJ2-7
V gene: TRBV18
clone size: once
D gene: TRBD2

CDR3 DNA: TGTGCCAGCAGCTTCCGGACTAGCGGGAGAACGAATGAGCAGTTCTTC
CDR3 protein: CASSFRTSGRTNEQFF
J gene: TRBJ2-1
V gene: TRBV5-6
clone size: .
D gene: TRBD2

CDR3 DNA: TGTGCCAGCAGCCCACGACAGGGACCCTCCTACGAGCAGTACTTC
CDR3 protein: CASSPRQGPSYEQYF
J gene: TRBJ2-7
V gene: TRBV5-4
clone size: .
D gene: TRBD1

CDR3 DNA: TGTGCCAGCAGTTTATTGAGCGGGAGGGCCCCCGGGGCGGAGCAGTTCTTC
CDR3 protein: CASSLLSGRAPGAEQFF
J gene: TRBJ2-1
V gene: TRBV28
clone size: .
D gene: TRBD2

CDR3 DNA: TGTGCCAGCAGCTTGTCGACCTCTGGAAACACCATATATTTT
CDR3 protein: CASSLSTSGNTIYF
J gene: TRBJ1-3
V gene: TRBV7-7
clone size: .
D gene: .

CDR3 DNA: TGTGCCAGCAGTGAAAAGCTAGGAGGCACAGATACGCAGTATTTT
CDR3 protein: CASSEKLGGTDTQYF
J gene: TRBJ2-3
V gene: TRBV25-1
clone size: .
D gene: .

CDR3 DNA: TGTGCCAGCAGTGATTCGGCAGGGAGCTCCTACGAGCAGTACTTC
CDR3 protein: CASSDSAGSSYEQYF
J gene: TRBJ2-7
V gene: TRBV28
clone size: .
D gene: .

CDR3 DNA: TGTGCCAGCAGGCCAACAGGGTGGATCTACGAGCAGTACTTC
CDR3 protein: CASRPTGWIYEQYF
J gene: TRBJ2-7
V gene: TRBV28
clone size: .
D gene: .

CDR3 DNA: TGTGCCAGCAGCTGGACAAGCCAAGAGACCCAGTACTTC
CDR3 protein: CASSWTSQETQYF
J gene: TRBJ2-5
V gene: TRBV5-4
clone size: .
D gene: .

CDR3 DNA: TGTGCCAGCAGAGCCAGACAGGGGATAATTGGTGAAGCTTTCTTT
CDR3 protein: CASRARQGIIGEAFF
J gene: TRBJ1-1
V gene: TRBV2
clone size: .
D gene: TRBD1

CDR3 DNA: TGTGCCAGTAGTAGCCCCTTTCAGGGCTCTGGAAACACCATATATTTT
CDR3 protein: CASSSPFQGSGNTIYF
J gene: TRBJ1-3
V gene: TRBV19
clone size: .
D gene: .

CDR3 DNA: TGTGCCAGCAGTGAACAGGGAGCGAACACTGAAGCTTTCTTT
CDR3 protein: CASSEQGANTEAFF
J gene: TRBJ1-1
V gene: TRBV2
clone size: .
D gene: .

CDR3 DNA: TGTGCCAGCAGCTTAACGGGGCCGCCCCATACGCAGTATTTT
CDR3 protein: CASSLTGPPHTQYF
J gene: TRBJ2-3
V gene: TRBV7-3
clone size: once
D gene: .

CDR3 DNA: TGTGCCAGTAGTATTGGACTAGCGGTAGATACGCAGTATTTT
CDR3 protein: CASSIGLAVDTQYF
J gene: TRBJ2-3
V gene: TRBV19
clone size: .
D gene: TRBD2

CDR3 DNA: TGCAGCGTTGGGGGCATCCTTGCGGGTGAGCAGTTCTTC
CDR3 protein: CSVGGILAGEQFF
J gene: TRBJ2-1
V gene: TRBV29-1
clone size: .
D gene: .

CDR3 DNA: TGTGCCAGTAGTCCCGTAACTAGCGGGAGGGGCAATGAGCAGTTCTTC
CDR3 protein: CASSPVTSGRGNEQFF
J gene: TRBJ2-1
V gene: TRBV19
clone size: once
D gene: TRBD2

CDR3 DNA: TGTGCCAGCAGCTTAGCGGGGACAGGATCTTTTCAGCCCCAGCATTTT
CDR3 protein: CASSLAGTGSFQPQHF
J gene: TRBJ1-5
V gene: TRBV7-9
clone size: once
D gene: TRBD1

CDR3 DNA: TGTGCCAGCTCATCTACTAGACAGCGGGGAAACACCATATATTTT
CDR3 protein: CASSSTRQRGNTIYF
J gene: TRBJ1-3
V gene: TRBV18
clone size: .
D gene: .

CDR3 DNA: TGTGCCAGCAGCTTTTTAGGGATCGGCTTAGGGCAGTACTTC
CDR3 protein: CASSFLGIGLGQYF
J gene: TRBJ2-7
V gene: TRBV5-6
clone size: .
D gene: .

CDR3 DNA: TGTGCCAGCAGCCGACCGGGACAGAACACTGAAGCTTTCTTT
CDR3 protein: CASSRPGQNTEAFF
J gene: TRBJ1-1
V gene: TRBV6-5
clone size: .
D gene: .

CDR3 DNA: TGCAGCGTTGAAGCCACAGAGACCCAGTACTTC
CDR3 protein: CSVEATETQYF
J gene: TRBJ2-5
V gene: TRBV29-1
clone size: .
D gene: .

CDR3 DNA: TGTGCCAGCAGCCTCCCGGGACGGATGAACACTGAAGCTTTCTTT
CDR3 protein: CASSLPGRMNTEAFF
J gene: TRBJ1-1
V gene: TRBV14
clone size: .
D gene: .

CDR3 DNA: TGTGCCAGCAGCCCCCCTTTAGGAGCGGGAGCAACCGAGCAGTACTTC
CDR3 protein: CASSPPLGAGATEQYF
J gene: TRBJ2-7
V gene: TRBV5-4
clone size: .
D gene: TRBD2

CDR3 DNA: TGTGCCAGCGAACAGGGCAGCAATCAGCCCCAGCATTTT
CDR3 protein: CASEQGSNQPQHF
J gene: TRBJ1-5
V gene: TRBV2
clone size: .
D gene: .

CDR3 DNA: TGTGCCAGCTCACCAGCGGGAGGGCCTTTCTCCTACAATGAGCAGTTCTTC
CDR3 protein: CASSPAGGPFSYNEQFF
J gene: TRBJ2-1
V gene: TRBV18
clone size: .
D gene: TRBD2

CDR3 DNA: TGTGCCAGTCATATAAGGGAGGGATTCGACACTGAAGCTTTCTTT
CDR3 protein: CASHIREGFDTEAFF
J gene: TRBJ1-1
V gene: TRBV6-6
clone size: .
D gene: .

CDR3 DNA: TGCGCCAGCAGCCGGACTAGCGGCACAGATACGCAGTATTTT
CDR3 protein: CASSRTSGTDTQYF
J gene: TRBJ2-3
V gene: TRBV4-1
clone size: .
D gene: TRBD2

CDR3 DNA: TGCGCCAGCAGCTCCTCGACGCTTGCCTACGAGCAGTACTTC
CDR3 protein: CASSSSTLAYEQYF
J gene: TRBJ2-7
V gene: TRBV5-1
clone size: .
D gene: .

CDR3 DNA: TGCGCCAGCAGCTCGGGAGATACGCAGTATTTT
CDR3 protein: CASSSGDTQYF
J gene: TRBJ2-3
V gene: TRBV5-1
clone size: once
D gene: .

CDR3 DNA: TGTGCCAGCAGCGCTATATACAATCCCTACGAGCAGTACTTC
CDR3 protein: CASSAIYNPYEQYF
J gene: TRBJ2-7
V gene: TRBV11-2
clone size: .
D gene: .

CDR3 DNA: TGCGCCAGCAGCTTCAGGGTAGGCTATGGCTACACCTTC
CDR3 protein: CASSFRVGYGYTF
J gene: TRBJ1-2
V gene: TRBV5-1
clone size: .
D gene: .

CDR3 DNA: TGTGCCAGCAGCGTAGGAGCGCTGGGACTAGCGGGAGACCCCGGGGAGCTGTTTTTT
CDR3 protein: CASSVGALGLAGDPGELFF
J gene: TRBJ2-2
V gene: TRBV9
clone size: .
D gene: TRBD2

CDR3 DNA: TGCAGCGTTGAGGCGGACAGGCGACATGGCTACACCTTC
CDR3 protein: CSVEADRRHGYTF
J gene: TRBJ1-2
V gene: TRBV29-1
clone size: .
D gene: TRBD1

CDR3 DNA: TGTGCCAGCAGCTCCCAGCGTCCGGGACTAGGGTGGGATACGCAGTATTTT
CDR3 protein: CASSSQRPGLGWDTQYF
J gene: TRBJ2-3
V gene: TRBV28
clone size: .
D gene: TRBD2

CDR3 DNA: TGTGCCAGCAGTCTGGTAGGGGATGGTGCTGAAGCTTTCTTT
CDR3 protein: CASSLVGDGAEAFF
J gene: TRBJ1-1
V gene: TRBV27
clone size: .
D gene: .

CDR3 DNA: TGCGCCAGCAGCCAAGATCTCGGCCTGAGCACAGATACGCAGTATTTT
CDR3 protein: CASSQDLGLSTDTQYF
J gene: TRBJ2-3
V gene: TRBV4-1
clone size: once
D gene: .

CDR3 DNA: TGTGCCAGCAGCTTAGGGCCCGGGGGGACCCCCTCCTACGAGCAGTACTTC
CDR3 protein: CASSLGPGGTPSYEQYF
J gene: TRBJ2-7
V gene: TRBV7-9
clone size: .
D gene: TRBD2

CDR3 DNA: TGTGCCAGCAGTGGGTCCGACTATCAGGGGTCCTACGAGCAGTACTTC
CDR3 protein: CASSGSDYQGSYEQYF
J gene: TRBJ2-7
V gene: TRBV6-6
clone size: .
D gene: .

CDR3 DNA: TGTGCCAGCTCACCACGTAAGGGGGAGAACACTGAAGCTTTCTTT
CDR3 protein: CASSPRKGENTEAFF
J gene: TRBJ1-1
V gene: TRBV18
clone size: .
D gene: .

CDR3 DNA: TGTGCCAGCAGCCCAGACCTTTTCACAGATACGCAGTATTTT
CDR3 protein: CASSPDLFTDTQYF
J gene: TRBJ2-3
V gene: TRBV9
clone size: .
D gene: .

CDR3 DNA: TGCGCCTGCACGGACCACCGGGACAGGGGTTACGAGCAGTACTTC
CDR3 protein: CACTDHRDRGYEQYF
J gene: TRBJ2-7
V gene: TRBV5-1
clone size: .
D gene: TRBD1